Shown below are 8 T cell receptor beta chains from a single sample sequenced in a study of blood T cell repertoires in COVID-19. Clones were read by immunoSEQ multiplex PCR, and TCRdb kept only the in-frame ones, dropping some. The repertoire has more than 200,000 clones, around four fifths of them found once; the top ten carry 10% to 13%. The specimen was peripheral blood. These receptors came from a woman of 80 years or more with COVID-19, enrolled during active disease.

This clone appeared once. The chain recombines TRBV9 with TRBJ2-2; TRBD2 matches 7 bases. Germline CDR1 is SGDLS and CDR2 is YYNGEE. V was clipped by 0 bases and J by 3 bases; unmatched bases: 5. There are 16 residues in the CDR3. Here the CDR3 DNA reads TGTGCCAGCAGCGTAGAGGGAGGGGCGTACACCGGGGAGCTGTTTTTT. Its translation: CASSVEGGAYTGELFF.

V gene TRBV3-1 (or the pseudogene TRBV3-2) combines with J gene TRBJ2-5; 9 nucleotides line up with TRBD2. This CDR3 contains 15 residues. V was pared by 5 bases and J by 7 bases, with 11 bases of the junction left unmatched. Germline V lookup: CDR1 LGHDT, CDR2 YNNKEL (reference sequence). CDR3 sequence: CASSLGSGGQVTQYF. The CDR3 DNA is TGTGCCAGCAGCTTAGGAAGCGGGGGGCAGGTGACCCAGTACTTC.

V and J are TRBV28 and TRBJ2-1, with D possibly TRBD2 on 6 matching bases. CDR3 length equals 16 residues. Trimming stripped 8 bases from V and 4 bases from J, with 21 bases between. Germline values: CDR1 MDHEN, CDR2 SYDVKM. The CDR3 loop is CASHSGGSVQYNEQFF. The DNA of the CDR3 is TGTGCCAGCCACAGTGGGGGGTCGGTCCAATACAATGAGCAGTTCTTC.

The chain carries TRBV9 and TRBJ1-4; D may be TRBD1 (5 bases). The CDR3 sequence is 20 residues long. Germline-derived CDR1 and CDR2 are SGDLS and YYNGEE. V was shortened by 1 base and J by 0 bases, with 22 bases between the two germline ends. Here the CDR3 reads CASSVLQGQSVRATNEKLFF. Here the CDR3 DNA reads TGTGCCAGCAGCGTACTTCAGGGCCAATCGGTCCGTGCAACTAATGAAAAACTGTTTTTT.

This clone came up a few times. This chain links TRBV5-6 with TRBJ1-2; the D is unclear. This CDR3 comprises 15 residues. V was shortened by 1 base and J by 0 bases, with 10 bases between the two germline ends. The germline gives CDR1 SGHDT, CDR2 YYEEEE. The CDR3 reads CASSLRDATNYGYTF. The DNA of the CDR3 is TGTGCCAGCAGCTTGCGTGATGCGACTAACTATGGCTACACCTTC. Using reference TRBV5-6 and TRBJ1-2 for the parts outside the CDR3, the full variable domain is DAGVTQSPTHLIKTRGQQVTLRCSPKSGHDTVSWYQQALGQGPQFIFQYYEEEERQRGNFPDRFSGHQFPNYSSELNVNALLLGDSALYLCASSLRDATNYGYTFGSGTRLTVV.

With respect to this clone: Other DNA sequences from this sample encode an identical CDR3 as well. The rearrangement joins TRBV11-2 to TRBJ2-1; no clear D. V shed 5 bases and J shed 4 bases, with 3 bases lying between them. CDR1 is SGHAT and CDR2 is FQNNGV in the germline V gene. The CDR3 spans 11 residues. The DNA for the CDR3 is TGTGCCAGCAGCCGGTACAATGAGCAGTTCTTC. It codes for CASSRYNEQFF.

The chain links TRBV5-4 to TRBJ1-2; 7 bases are shared with TRBD1. This CDR3 spans 16 amino acids. Trimming at V came to 4 bases and at J to 1 base, leaving 10 bases not matched to a gene. The germline CDR1 and CDR2 sequences are SGHNT and YYREEE (reference sequence). The CDR3 region is CASSQRTGDFNYGYTF. The CDR3 region has the DNA TGTGCCAGCAGCCAGAGGACAGGCGACTTTAACTATGGCTACACCTTC.

This clone was detected a few times. V and J are TRBV11-3 and TRBJ2-5; tentatively, D is TRBD2 (6 bases). CDR1 is SGHNT and CDR2 is YENEEA in the germline V gene. This CDR3 spans 13 amino acids. Trimming cost V 5 bases and J 5 bases, with 12 bases left between them. The CDR3: CASSERRGETQYF. In DNA, the CDR3 is TGTGCCAGCAGCGAAAGGCGGGGTGAGACCCAGTACTTC. The full variable domain, rest sourced from reference TRBV11-3 and TRBJ2-5, is EAGVVQSPRYKIIEKKQPVAFWCNPISGHNTLYWYLQNLGQGPELLIRYENEEAVDDSQLPKDRFSAERLKGVDSTLKIQPAELGDSAVYLCASSERRGETQYFGPGTRLLVL.